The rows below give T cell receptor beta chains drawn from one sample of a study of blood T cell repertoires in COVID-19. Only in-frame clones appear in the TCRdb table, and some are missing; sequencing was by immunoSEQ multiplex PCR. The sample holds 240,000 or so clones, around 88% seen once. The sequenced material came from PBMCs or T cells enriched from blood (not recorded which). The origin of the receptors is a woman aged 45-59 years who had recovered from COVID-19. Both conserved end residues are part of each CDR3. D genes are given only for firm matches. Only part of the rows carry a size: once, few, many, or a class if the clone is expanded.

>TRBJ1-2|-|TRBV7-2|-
TGTGCCAGCAGCGCCAAGAGGACAGCTTATGGCTACACCTTC
CASSAKRTAYGYTF
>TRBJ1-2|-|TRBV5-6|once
TGTGCCAGCAGCTGGGGACTCCTGAAAGGTTCTGGCTACACCTTC
CASSWGLLKGSGYTF
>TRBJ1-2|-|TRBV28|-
TGTGCCAGCAGTTTAGGATTTGGCAGCGCGATCCAACGGGCTAACTATGGCTACACCTTC
CASSLGFGSAIQRANYGYTF
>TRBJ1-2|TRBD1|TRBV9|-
TGTGCCAGCAGCGTAGTCCCGGACAGGGTGAGAGGCTACACCTTC
CASSVVPDRVRGYTF
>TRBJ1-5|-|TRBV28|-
TGTGCCAGCGTTCCCGGGGGGGGGCCAGGTGGGAATCAGCCCCAGCATTTT
CASVPGGGPGGNQPQHF
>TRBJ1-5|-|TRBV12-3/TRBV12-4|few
TGTGCCAGCAGTTTGATGAGAGGGCAGCCCCAGCATTTT
CASSLMRGQPQHF
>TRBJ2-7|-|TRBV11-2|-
TGTGCCAGCAGAAATTATGGACTGCGAGCCTCCTACGAGCAGTACTTC
CASRNYGLRASYEQYF
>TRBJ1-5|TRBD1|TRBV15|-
TGTGCCACCAGCAGGCAACAGGGGTTTACGGCGGAGCCCCAGCATTTT
CATSRQQGFTAEPQHF
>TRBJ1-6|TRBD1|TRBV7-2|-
TGTGCCAGCAGCTTAGCCGGGACAGGGCTCGATAATTCACCCCTCCACTTT
CASSLAGTGLDNSPLHF
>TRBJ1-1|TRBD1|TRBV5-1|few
TGCGCCAGCAGCATCGGGACAGGGAACACTGAAGCTTTCTTT
CASSIGTGNTEAFF
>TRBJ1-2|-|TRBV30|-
TGTGCCTGGACCACCTCTTACAGGCTCTTGCGATACACCTTC
CAWTTSYRLLRYTF
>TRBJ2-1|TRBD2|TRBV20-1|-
TGCAGTGCTAGTGACGGACTAGCGGGTAATGAGCAGTTCTTC
CSASDGLAGNEQFF
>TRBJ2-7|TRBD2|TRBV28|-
TGTGCCAGCAGTAGGAGACTAGCGGGAGGTTCGGTGGAGCAGTACTTC
CASSRRLAGGSVEQYF
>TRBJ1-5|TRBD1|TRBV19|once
TGTGCCAGTAGTCGTAGACAGGGGACTCAGCCCCAGCATTTT
CASSRRQGTQPQHF
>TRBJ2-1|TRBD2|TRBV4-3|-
TGCGCCAGCAGCCAAGATTCCCTAGCGGGAGTCTCAGGGTCCTACAATGAGCAGTTCTTC
CASSQDSLAGVSGSYNEQFF
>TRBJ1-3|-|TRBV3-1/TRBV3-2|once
TGTGCCAGCAGCCGAGGGGGCTCTGGAAACACCATATATTTT
CASSRGGSGNTIYF
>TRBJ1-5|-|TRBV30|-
TGTGCCTGGAGTGTACAGGGCGGACAGCCCCAGCATTTT
CAWSVQGGQPQHF
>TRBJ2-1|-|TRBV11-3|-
TGTGCCAGCAGCCTCGCCCGGGATGAGCAGTTCTTC
CASSLARDEQFF
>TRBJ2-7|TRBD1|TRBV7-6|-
TGTGCCAGCAGCTTAGGGGACAGGGCCCCCTACGAGCAGTACTTC
CASSLGDRAPYEQYF
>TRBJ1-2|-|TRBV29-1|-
TGCAGCGTTGAAATGACAGGTTCCATCGGCTACACCTTC
CSVEMTGSIGYTF
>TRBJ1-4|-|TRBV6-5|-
TGTGCCAGCAGTTACTCGGGACACCGAGACGAAAAACTGTTTTTT
CASSYSGHRDEKLFF
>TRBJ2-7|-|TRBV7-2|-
TGTGCCAGCAGCTTCGGACACACCTACGAGCAGTACTTC
CASSFGHTYEQYF
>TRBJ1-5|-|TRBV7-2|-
TGTGCCAGCAGCTTCGCCGGGGGGAGGGTGGATCAGCCCCAGCATTTT
CASSFAGGRVDQPQHF
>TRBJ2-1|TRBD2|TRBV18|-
TGTGCCAGCTCACCGGGACTTGGGACTAGCGGAGACAATGAGCAGTTCTTC
CASSPGLGTSGDNEQFF
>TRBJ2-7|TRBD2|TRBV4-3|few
TGCGCCAGCAGCCAAGATCTGGGCGGGGGTTCCTACGAGCAGTACTTC
CASSQDLGGGSYEQYF